A single sample is the source of the 19 T cell receptor beta chains below, sequenced in a study of T cell responses to AZD1222 COVID-19 vaccine. The data were produced by immunoSEQ multiplex PCR, yet TCRdb's version contains in-frame clones alone and is incomplete. Found here are about 150,000 clones, around 92% of them singletons; the top ten hold approximately 2.2%. This material consisted of peripheral blood, taken on day 0 of AZD1222 vaccination. The receptors were gathered from an adult in good health.

The J gene is TRBJ1-4, the V gene TRBV19; D uncertain. From germline, CDR1 is LNHDA and CDR2 SQIVND (reference sequence). Trimming left V 4 bases short and J 4 bases short, with 13 bases between. This CDR3 region has 15 residues. CDR3 sequence reads: CASSTRTAVNEKLFF. DNA of the CDR3: TGTGCCAGTAGTACGAGGACGGCCGTTAATGAAAAACTGTTTTTT.

This clone was counted a single time. The V and J genes are TRBV7-2 and TRBJ2-3; no clear D. The germline V gene encodes CDR1 SGHTA and CDR2 FQGNSA. This CDR3 is built from 15 residues. Trimming left V 1 base short and J 0 bases short, with 8 bases between. In DNA form, the CDR3 reads TGTGCCAGCAGCTTAGACTACATTAGCACAGATACGCAGTATTTT. Translation: CASSLDYISTDTQYF.

This clone was observed once. The chain recombines TRBV28 with TRBJ2-2; 11 bases align to TRBD2. The V gene end was trimmed by 2 bases and the J gene end by 4 bases; junction bases not matched to a gene: 12. The CDR3 is made up of 19 amino acids. CDR1 is MDHEN, CDR2 SYDVKM, per germline. In nucleotides, the CDR3 is TGTGCCAGCAGTTTAGGCCCTTGGTCTAGCGGGAGGACCACCGGGGAGCTGTTTTTT. Protein sequence: CASSLGPWSSGRTTGELFF.

The chain links TRBV5-4 to TRBJ2-1; 8 positions match TRBD1. The CDR3 spans 16 residues. The germline V gene encodes CDR1 SGHNT and CDR2 YYREEE (reference sequence). With 5 bases clipped from V and 0 bases from J, the junction kept 7 bases outside the gene matches. This CDR3 reads CASSAPGQVSYNEQFF. The CDR3 DNA follows: TGTGCCAGCAGTGCTCCGGGACAGGTCTCCTACAATGAGCAGTTCTTC. The full variable domain, in which reference TRBV5-4 and TRBJ2-1 provide the parts outside the CDR3, is ETGVTQSPTHLIKTRGQQVTLRCSSQSGHNTVSWYQQALGQGPQFIFQYYREEENGRGNFPPRFSGLQFPNYSSELNVNALELDDSALYLCASSAPGQVSYNEQFFGPGTRLTVL.

This chain joins TRBV6-2 or TRBV6-3 and TRBJ2-2; 9 bases are a match to TRBD2. Germline CDR1 is MNHEY and CDR2 is SVGEGT. The CDR3 loop spans 17 amino acids. V trimming: 2 bases; J trimming: 2 bases; junction bases outside the gene matches: 6. CDR3 sequence (DNA): TGTGCCAGCAGTTACCGAACCGGGACTAGCAACACCGGGGAGCTGTTTTTT. Translation gives CASSYRTGTSNTGELFF.

The gene calls are TRBV3-1 (or the pseudogene TRBV3-2) and TRBJ2-1; 8 bases fit TRBD2. J lost 11 bases, V lost 4 bases, and 10 bases had no gene match. This CDR3 contains 14 residues. Germline CDR1 is LGHDT and CDR2 is YNNKEL (reference sequence). CDR3 region: CASSPARERGKQFF. The CDR3 nucleotides are TGTGCCAGCAGCCCCGCGAGGGAGCGGGGGAAGCAGTTCTTC.

The gene calls are TRBV18 and TRBJ1-4; D remains unclear. The CDR3 loop spans 15 amino acids. Trimming cost V 1 base and J 0 bases, with 6 bases left between them. Germline loops: CDR1 KGHSH, CDR2 LQKENI. The chain's CDR3 is CASSPQGTTNEKLFF. In nucleotides, the CDR3 is TGTGCCAGCTCACCACAAGGCACAACTAATGAAAAACTGTTTTTT.

J is TRBJ2-3 and V is TRBV29-1; D perhaps matches TRBD1 (5 bases). V was cut by 7 bases and J by 1 base, with 15 bases left in between. This CDR3 spans 14 amino acids. Germline CDR1 reads SQVTM; CDR2 reads ANQGSEA. The CDR3: CSAETAARTDTQYF. CDR3 nucleotide sequence: TGCAGCGCAGAGACAGCAGCTCGCACAGATACGCAGTATTTT.

This clone was detected only once. The genes are TRBV28 and TRBJ1-2, with D perhaps matching TRBD1 (5 bases). The CDR3 sequence is 13 residues long. V lost 5 bases and J 8 bases, leaving 15 bases between the germline ends. Per germline, CDR1 MDHEN and CDR2 SYDVKM. The CDR3: CASSPPGTQGYTF. The CDR3, as DNA: TGTGCCAGCAGTCCACCCGGGACTCAAGGCTACACCTTC.

The V call is TRBV6-6, the J call TRBJ1-6, with TRBD1 matching 8 bases. From germline, CDR1 is MNHNY and CDR2 SVGAGI (reference sequence). This CDR3 contains 15 residues. Germline trimming cut 7 bases from V and 10 bases from J; bases unmatched to any gene: 12. The CDR3 here is CASIEGQGRDSPLHF. CDR3 sequence (DNA): TGTGCCAGCATCGAAGGACAGGGAAGGGACTCACCCCTCCACTTT.

This chain links TRBV18 with TRBJ1-3, with 7 bases aligning to TRBD1. The CDR3 has 14 residues. The ends lost 4 bases at V and 8 bases at J; junction bases unmatched: 8. The germline V gene encodes CDR1 KGHSH and CDR2 LQKENI. The CDR3 region is CASSLQTGRHTIYF. The DNA for the CDR3 is TGTGCCAGCTCACTTCAGACAGGGCGGCACACCATATATTTT.

This chain links TRBV10-3 with TRBJ2-6; D is unclear. Germline CDR1 ENHRY, CDR2 SYGVKD. The V gene lost 3 bases and the J gene lost 3 bases, with 9 bases spanning the gap. The length of the CDR3 is 15 residues. The CDR3 loop reads CAISESGVGANVLTF. CDR3 in DNA: TGTGCCATCAGTGAATCAGGAGTTGGGGCCAACGTCCTGACTTTC.

The chain recombines TRBV2 with TRBJ2-7, with 7 bases identical to TRBD2. This CDR3 is built from 14 residues. Unmatched junction bases numbered 9, after V lost 7 bases and J lost 3 bases. Germline assignment: CDR1 SNHLY and CDR2 FYNNEI. Here the CDR3 reads CASIPLSSGYEQYF. CDR3 DNA: TGTGCCAGCATACCCCTGTCTAGCGGCTACGAGCAGTACTTC. The variable domain in full, completed from reference TRBV2 and TRBJ2-7, reads EPEVTQTPSHQVTQMGQEVILRCVPISNHLYFYWYRQILGQKVEFLVSFYNNEISEKSEIFDDQFSVERPDGSNFTLKIRSTKLEDSAMYFCASIPLSSGYEQYFGPGTRLTVT.

This chain links TRBV11-2 with TRBJ1-2, with TRBD1 as a possible D gene (5 bases). V shed 5 bases and J shed 5 bases, with 15 bases lying between them. Germline assignment: CDR1 SGHAT and CDR2 FQNNGV. The CDR3 covers 14 residues. CDR3 nucleotides: TGTGCCAGCAGCCCCCGAGACGGGGGATATGGCTACACCTTC. Translation: CASSPRDGGYGYTF.

V is TRBV5-4 and J is TRBJ1-3; possible D gene TRBD1, 5 bases. V lost 4 bases and J lost 1, with 12 bases in between. CDR3 length: 15 amino acids. Germline values: CDR1 SGHNT, CDR2 YYREEE (reference sequence). The CDR3 coding sequence is TGTGCCAGCAGCCCCGGGGGGGAGTCTGGAAACACCATATATTTT. This gives the protein CASSPGGESGNTIYF.

V is TRBV5-6 and J is TRBJ2-7; D is undetermined. This CDR3 comprises 11 residues. V dropped 2 bases and J dropped 3 bases, with 3 bases sitting between them. CDR1 and CDR2 (germline): SGHDT, YYEEEE. The CDR3 sequence: CASSFIYEQYF. The CDR3 coding sequence is TGTGCCAGCAGCTTTATCTACGAGCAGTACTTC.

The V and J genes are TRBV9 and TRBJ2-3; D is ambiguous. Trimming took 0 bases from V and 6 from J, leaving 17 bases between them. The germline CDR1 and CDR2 sequences are SGDLS and YYNGEE. This CDR3 is 16 amino acids long. The CDR3 DNA sequence: TGTGCCAGCAGCGTAGGGAACTCTCCGCGTTTGGATACGCAGTATTTT. Encoded protein: CASSVGNSPRLDTQYF.

The genes are TRBV7-9 and TRBJ1-5; no firm D call. The CDR3 is made up of 15 amino acids. Germline V CDR1 and CDR2: SEHNR, FQNEAQ (reference sequence). The V end was cut by 7 bases, the J end by 2 bases, with 15 bases between. CDR3 in DNA: TGTGCCAGCACCAGCTCGGGAAATGGCAATCAGCCCCAGCATTTT. It is translated as CASTSSGNGNQPQHF.

This sequence joins TRBV30 and TRBJ2-2; D is unclear. Trimming cost V 0 bases and J 10 bases, with 12 bases left between them. This CDR3 contains 13 residues. Germline V CDR1 and CDR2: GTSNPN, SVGIG (reference sequence). The CDR3 here is CAWSVLIVAELFF. The CDR3 nucleotides are TGTGCCTGGAGTGTACTAATAGTCGCGGAGCTGTTTTTT.